This T cell receptor beta chain emerged from a study of blood T cell repertoires in COVID-19. J gave up 6 bases and V 5 bases, and 7 bases lay outside the gene matches. CDR1 is LNHDA and CDR2 is SQIVND in the germline V gene (reference sequence). The CDR3 has 14 amino acids. The table came from immunoSEQ multiplex PCR; TCRdb's copy has only in-frame clones and leaves some out. The profile covers 260,000 or so clones, with over 75% appearing a single time and approximately 8.8% taken by the ten largest. The sequence derives from a man younger than 35 with active or convalescent COVID-19. The specimen was peripheral blood. The V and J genes are TRBV19 and TRBJ1-5; 7 bases map to TRBD1. This CDR3 reads CASSPQGDRQPQHF. The CDR3 coding sequence is TGTGCCAGTAGTCCCCAGGGGGATCGTCAGCCCCAGCATTTT. The whole variable domain, filled in from reference TRBV19 and TRBJ1-5, reads DGGITQSPKYLFRKEGQNVTLSCEQNLNHDAMYWYRQDPGQGLRLIYYSQIVNDFQKGDIAEGYSVSREKKESFPLTVTSAQKNPTAFYLCASSPQGDRQPQHFGDGTRLSIL.